This T cell receptor (beta chain) emerged from a study of T cell repertoires in cytomegalovirus infection. Study overall: An indication of both CMV infection and matching HLA type came from public TCR beta signatures. Study results and limitations: Summed frequency of shared TCR beta families picked out CMV carriers who also had the relevant HLA. The response measured ex vivo was dominated by TCR beta clonotypes (HLA-C-restricted and CMV-specific).

TCRdb redid the calling of the reads with MiXCR, one entry per CDR3 protein. The table lists approximately 83,000 distinct CDR3 sequences, 20% to 30% of them singletons. As for this clonotype: Its antigen is not known.

V was clipped by 2 bases and J by 4 bases, with 21 bases between them. The germline V gene has CDR1 MNHEY and CDR2 SVGEGT. This CDR3 is built from 17 residues. Specimen: CD8+ T cells from cultured PBMCs, collected from culture after CMV antigen stimulation. The chain joins TRBV6-2 or TRBV6-3 to TRBJ2-7, with a possible D match to TRBD2 (5 bases). This TCR was sampled from a human donor in good health (CMV status not recorded). Some clones in this sample may be carry-over from other donors' samples. The CDR3 DNA reads as TGTGCCAGCAGTTACCCCCCTCCTAGCCCGCCGGGATACGAGCAGTACTTC. It is translated as CASSYPPPSPPGYEQYF.